The T cell receptor (beta chain) under discussion was sequenced for a study of regulatory T cells in long-lasting Graves disease. The sample holds a few counts of this clonotype. Germline CDR1 reads LGHDT; CDR2 reads YNNKEL (reference sequence). The CDR3 sequence is 13 residues long. The germline V and J ends were trimmed by 1 base and 6 bases, with 10 bases remaining between them. Combining iRepertoire HTBI primers with Arm-PCR of CDR3 regions, the authors built TCR beta libraries. TCRdb re-analysed the multiplex PCR reads in MiXCR, keeping a single row per CDR3 protein. Of a few hundred thousand distinct CDR3 sequences detected, about 23% appear once; the ten largest clones hold 28%. Specified time point: persistent/refractory GD, antithyroid drugs over 5 years with positive TRAb. There was RNA extracted from PBMCs, and the TCR library was made from it. Patient provenance is recorded as an endocrinology department in Xi'an, China.

V usage is TRBV3-1 and J usage is TRBJ2-7; D could derive from TRBD1 or TRBD2 (6 bases each). The sequenced sample was peripheral blood mononuclear cells (PBMCs), obtained when the disease was refractory, from a patient treated with antithyroid drugs. This receptor was obtained from a woman in her 40s with Graves disease. The CDR3 DNA reads as TGTGCCAGCAGCCAAGGACTAGGGGGCGAGCAGTACTTC. It yields the protein CASSQGLGGEQYF.